This note documents a single T cell receptor beta chain sequence. This sample is part of a study of shared clonotypes between healthy human individuals. Cells designated naive CD8 were CD45RO-negative and were positively selected for CCR7, with terminally differentiated effector memory CD45RA+ cells excluded. Assay runs were performed at deep level. Profiled with immunoSEQ multiplex PCR; TCRdb holds only in-frame clones, not every one. The sample comprises around 2,100,000 clones, approximately 94% of which are singletons, and more than 0.9% rests with the top ten. V lost 1 base, J lost 2 bases, and 13 bases lay in between. The CDR3 has 16 residues. Germline lookup yields CDR1 LGHNA and CDR2 YSLEER.

Sequenced: naive CD8+ T cells sorted from blood. The chain carries TRBV4-3 and TRBJ2-3; weak D call: TRBD2 (5 bases). This clonotype was obtained from a man between 18 and 35 years old in good health. CDR3 residues: CASSQGFERSTDTQYF. The DNA of the CDR3 is TGCGCCAGCAGCCAAGGGTTTGAGCGGTCCACAGATACGCAGTATTTT.